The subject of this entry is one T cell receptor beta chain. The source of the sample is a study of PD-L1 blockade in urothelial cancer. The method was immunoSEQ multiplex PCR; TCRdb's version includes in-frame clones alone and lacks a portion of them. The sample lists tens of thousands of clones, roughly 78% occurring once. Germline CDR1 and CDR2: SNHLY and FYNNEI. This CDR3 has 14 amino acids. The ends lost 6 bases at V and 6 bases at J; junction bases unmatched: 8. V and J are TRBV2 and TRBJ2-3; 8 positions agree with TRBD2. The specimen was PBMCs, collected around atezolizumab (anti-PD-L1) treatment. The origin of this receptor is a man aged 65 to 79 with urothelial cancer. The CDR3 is CASSLAGRRDTQYF. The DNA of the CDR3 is TGTGCCAGCAGCCTAGCGGGCAGAAGGGATACGCAGTATTTT.